The clone carrying this TCR beta chain was seen more than once but under ten times. Its antigen is not known. The data belong to a study of beta chain features in type 1 diabetes. CD45RO/CCR7/CD25/CD127/CD95/CD27 staining was used to isolate CD4+ naive, central memory, regulatory and stem cell-like memory cells by sorting. Study-wide results and limits: All four CD4+ subsets from Type 1 diabetes patients carried moderately but significantly shorter TCRB CDR3s.

Expressed TCRB transcripts were sequenced because the entire RNA isolate underwent reverse transcription. It was found that naive, central memory and regulatory T cell samples averaged approximately 3.6 million reads. Here immunoSEQ multiplex PCR was the method, and the copy in TCRdb shows in-frame clones only, minus some. The profile shows about 280,000 clones, 15% of them singletons. The sample comprised naive CD4+ T cells from blood. The clonotype was recovered from a man younger than 35 with type 1 diabetes.

DNA of the CDR3: TGTGCCAGCAGCGTAGAGGGGCCCGGGACAGGGTTCACAGATACGCAGTATTTT. Translation gives CASSVEGPGTGFTDTQYF. The chain combines TRBV9 with TRBJ2-3; 9 bases align to TRBD1. J was trimmed by 2 bases and V by 0 bases; bases with no gene match: 10. The CDR3 loop spans 18 amino acids. Germline lookup yields CDR1 SGDLS and CDR2 YYNGEE.